These T cell receptor beta chains were read from a single sample in a study of blood T cell repertoires in COVID-19. The method was immunoSEQ multiplex PCR; TCRdb's version includes in-frame clones alone and lacks a portion of them. The repertoire consists of 80,000 to 90,000 clones, with approximately 86% occurring once and the leading ten covering more than 4%. The sample consisted of peripheral blood. These TCRs come from a man aged 40-49 years with acute or convalescent COVID-19. Each CDR3 is given with its conserved first and last residue. The D gene is left open where the match is weak. Where a row states a size, it is once, few, many or the class of an expanded clone; other rows omit it.

V	D	size	J	DNA	CDR3
TRBV7-8	NA	NA	TRBJ1-5	TGTGCCAGCAGCTTATACAGGGCTCAGCCCCAGCATTTT	CASSLYRAQPQHF
TRBV24-1	NA	few	TRBJ1-2	TGTGCCACCAGTGATTACGGGGGTTTGCATGGCTACACCTTC	CATSDYGGLHGYTF
TRBV7-8	NA	few	TRBJ2-1	TGTGCCAGCAGCTTAAAGACGGGAGTCTACAATGAGCAGTTCTTC	CASSLKTGVYNEQFF
TRBV30	NA	once	TRBJ2-7	TGTGCCTGGAGTGTCCTTTTAGGGAGCGAGCAGTACTTC	CAWSVLLGSEQYF
TRBV6-2/TRBV6-3	NA	NA	TRBJ2-5	TGTGCCAGCAGTCGTTCGGGGGAGACCCAGTACTTC	CASSRSGETQYF
TRBV5-1	NA	NA	TRBJ1-2	TGCGCCAGCAGGAGGGAGGAGGGGAACTATGGCTACACCTTC	CASRREEGNYGYTF
TRBV5-4	NA	NA	TRBJ1-2	TGTGCCAGCAGCTTGGACGGGGTAGCCTATGGCTACACCTTC	CASSLDGVAYGYTF
TRBV6-5	TRBD2	NA	TRBJ2-3	TGTGCCAGCAGTTCGAGCGGGGGGAGAGTCACAGATACGCAGTATTTT	CASSSSGGRVTDTQYF
TRBV10-3	TRBD1	NA	TRBJ1-2	TGTGCCATCAGCCAGACTGACAGGGGCTTACTCTATGGCTACACCTTC	CAISQTDRGLLYGYTF
TRBV29-1	NA	NA	TRBJ1-4	TGCAGCGTTGAACAGGTTGAAAAACTGTTTTTT	CSVEQVEKLFF
TRBV6-5	NA	once	TRBJ2-5	TGTGCCAGCAGTTACCATCAGGGGGGAGAGACCCAGTACTTC	CASSYHQGGETQYF
TRBV9	TRBD2	NA	TRBJ2-1	TGTGCCAGCAGCGTACTAGCGGGATCCCTTAGCTCCTACAATGAGCAGTTCTTC	CASSVLAGSLSSYNEQFF
TRBV19	NA	NA	TRBJ2-3	TGTGCCAGCGGGGGATACACAGATACGCAGTATTTT	CASGGYTDTQYF
TRBV5-1	TRBD1	NA	TRBJ1-4	TGCGCCAGCAGCGATAGAGCCGGGACAGGGGATGAAAAACTGTTTTTT	CASSDRAGTGDEKLFF
TRBV7-2	NA	once	TRBJ1-1	TGTGCCCGGGGGGACCCAAACACTGAAGCTTTCTTT	CARGDPNTEAFF
TRBV7-2	TRBD1	NA	TRBJ1-2	TGTGCCAGCAGCAACCCACGACAGGGGATTTATGGCTACACCTTC	CASSNPRQGIYGYTF
TRBV11-2	NA	NA	TRBJ1-3	TGTGCCAGCAGCTCCTTGACAGTTATCTCTGGAAACACCATATATTTT	CASSSLTVISGNTIYF
TRBV7-2	NA	NA	TRBJ1-3	TGTGCCAGCAGCTTAGTTGGCCCACAGTCTGGAAACACCATATATTTT	CASSLVGPQSGNTIYF
TRBV11-3	TRBD2	NA	TRBJ2-1	TGTGCCAGCAGCTTAGGTAGCGGGGGGAACAATGAGCAGTTCTTC	CASSLGSGGNNEQFF
TRBV6-1	TRBD2	many	TRBJ2-1	TGTGCCAGCAGTGAACTAGCGGGAGAAAACAATGAGCAGTTCTTC	CASSELAGENNEQFF
TRBV5-6	TRBD1	NA	TRBJ2-3	TGTGCCAGCAGCAGCGGACAGGGGGCCCCAGATACGCAGTATTTT	CASSSGQGAPDTQYF
TRBV25-1	TRBD1	NA	TRBJ2-7	TGTGCCAGCAGGGGGGTACCGGGACAGGGACCCTACGAGCAGTACTTC	CASRGVPGQGPYEQYF
TRBV6-6	NA	NA	TRBJ1-1	TGTGCCAGCATACGGAGCGCTGAAGCTTTCTTT	CASIRSAEAFF
TRBV29-1	TRBD2	NA	TRBJ2-3	TGCAGCGTTAGCGGGGGGGTTGCAGATACGCAGTATTTT	CSVSGGVADTQYF
TRBV5-1	TRBD2	NA	TRBJ2-3	TGCGCCAGCAGCCTTAGCGGGGTCAGCACAGATACGCAGTATTTT	CASSLSGVSTDTQYF
TRBV9	TRBD2	NA	TRBJ2-1	TGTGCCAGCAGCTCCGATCTAGCGGGGCCCTACAATGAGCAGTTCTTC	CASSSDLAGPYNEQFF
TRBV6-2/TRBV6-3	NA	NA	TRBJ2-1	TGTGCCAGCAGTTACTCCTATGAGCAGTTCTTC	CASSYSYEQFF
TRBV30	TRBD1	NA	TRBJ2-1	TGTGCCTGGAGTGGCGACAGGGGTGAGCAGTTCTTC	CAWSGDRGEQFF
TRBV30	NA	NA	TRBJ1-1	TGTGCCTGGAGCATAAGGGGGAACACTGAAGCTTTCTTT	CAWSIRGNTEAFF
TRBV5-1	TRBD1	NA	TRBJ2-2	TGCGCCAGCAGCCAGGGACAGGGGGGCGCCGGGGAGCTGTTTTTT	CASSQGQGGAGELFF
TRBV19	NA	NA	TRBJ1-5	TGTGCCAGTTCCGGCGTACCCAGGGGAGGGAATCAGCCCCAGCATTTT	CASSGVPRGGNQPQHF
TRBV7-2	TRBD2	NA	TRBJ2-2	TGTGCCAGCAGCCTAGCGGGGGGTTACACCGGGGAGCTGTTTTTT	CASSLAGGYTGELFF
TRBV19	NA	NA	TRBJ2-7	TGTGCCAGTAGTATTACGAGGGATAATAGCGCCTACGAGCAGTACTTC	CASSITRDNSAYEQYF
TRBV27	NA	NA	TRBJ2-7	TGTGCCAGCAGTTACTCTGGGGAGGCGTACGAGCAGTACTTC	CASSYSGEAYEQYF
TRBV11-2	TRBD2	NA	TRBJ2-2	TGTGCCAGCAGCCAGAGAGCGGGACCGAACACCGGGGAGCTGTTTTTT	CASSQRAGPNTGELFF
TRBV27	NA	NA	TRBJ1-1	TGTGCCAGCAGTAAGGGGCCTTATGGCACTGAAGCTTTCTTT	CASSKGPYGTEAFF
TRBV10-3	TRBD1	NA	TRBJ2-2	TGTGCCACTTGGGACAGGCCGAACACCGGGGAGCTGTTTTTT	CATWDRPNTGELFF
TRBV10-3	NA	NA	TRBJ1-5	TGTGCCATCAGTGAGCTTGGGGGCGAGGGTCAGCCCCAGCATTTT	CAISELGGEGQPQHF
TRBV7-9	NA	NA	TRBJ2-7	TGTGCCAGCAGCTTAGTTACAATTGGGCTAAAGTCCTACGAGCAGTACTTC	CASSLVTIGLKSYEQYF
TRBV27	NA	once	TRBJ2-7	TGTGCCAGCAGCTCAAAAGGTATAGGGGGCGAGCAGTACTTC	CASSSKGIGGEQYF
TRBV29-1	NA	NA	TRBJ1-2	TGCAGCGTTGGGGCAGGGAACTATGGCTACACCTTC	CSVGAGNYGYTF
TRBV5-1	NA	NA	TRBJ2-5	TGCGCCAGCAGCTTGTTGTCCCTCCAAGAGACCCAGTACTTC	CASSLLSLQETQYF
TRBV21-1	NA	NA	TRBJ1-2	TGTGCCAGCAGCAAAGAACCCGGGACAAAGTACCCTGATGGCTACACCTTC	CASSKEPGTKYPDGYTF
TRBV30	NA	NA	TRBJ2-7	TGTGCCTGGAGCCCTGCGGCCTACGAGCAGTACTTC	CAWSPAAYEQYF
TRBV2	NA	once	TRBJ2-3	TGTGCCAGCAGTGAAAGCGGAAGCACAGATACGCAGTATTTT	CASSESGSTDTQYF
TRBV5-8	NA	NA	TRBJ1-2	TGTGCCAGCAGCCTAGGACAGAACTATGGCTACACCTTC	CASSLGQNYGYTF
TRBV6-5	NA	NA	TRBJ1-2	TGTGCCAGCACCCCCCGGTTCGCATCCGGTGGCTACACCTTC	CASTPRFASGGYTF
TRBV18	NA	many	TRBJ1-4	TGTGCCAGCTCACCTCACCCACTGAGTTGGACAGTTGCAACTAATGAAAAACTGTTTTTT	CASSPHPLSWTVATNEKLFF
TRBV7-8	NA	NA	TRBJ1-4	TGTGCCAGCAGCTTCTACCACGAACAGAATGAAAAACTGTTTTTT	CASSFYHEQNEKLFF
TRBV6-1	TRBD2	once	TRBJ2-1	TGTGCCAGCAGTGAAGTACTAGCGGGACCCAATGAGCAGTTCTTC	CASSEVLAGPNEQFF
TRBV19	TRBD1	NA	TRBJ2-3	TGTGCCAGTAGCGATTCATCGCAGGGGGCCACAGATACGCAGTATTTT	CASSDSSQGATDTQYF
TRBV10-3	TRBD1	NA	TRBJ1-5	TGTGCCATCAGCTCCGGGACAGGGAGCAATCAGCCCCAGCATTTT	CAISSGTGSNQPQHF
TRBV6-5	NA	NA	TRBJ1-1	TGTGCCAGCAGGGAGGACCCGGGGACTGAAGCTTTCTTT	CASREDPGTEAFF
TRBV4-1	NA	NA	TRBJ2-5	TGCGCCAGCAGCCAATGGCAGTGGGAGACCCAGTACTTC	CASSQWQWETQYF
TRBV4-2	TRBD1	NA	TRBJ1-2	TGTGCCAGCAGCCAAGAACAGGGGGCCAGCTATGGCTACACCTTC	CASSQEQGASYGYTF